These 6 T cell receptor beta chains share one sample of origin, sequenced in a study of high-grade serous ovarian cancer treatment subgroups. Generated by immunoSEQ multiplex PCR, the TCRdb table keeps only in-frame clones and is missing some. The data hold more than 2,500 clones, with around 74% observed a single time. Tumor samples were taken before definitive surgery or chemotherapy. Sequenced input: tumor tissue. These receptors came from a human donor with high-grade serous ovarian cancer.

The V and J genes are TRBV18 and TRBJ2-7, with a weak D call TRBD1 (5 bases). CDR1 and CDR2 from the germline V gene are KGHSH and LQKENI. The CDR3 is made up of 12 amino acids. The V end lost 3 bases, the J end lost 7 bases, and 10 bases lay between the germline ends. CDR3 sequence (DNA): TGTGCCAGCTCACCCCAGGGTTGGGAGCAGTACTTC. Translation: CASSPQGWEQYF.

This clone was counted only a few times. The rearrangement uses TRBV29-1 and TRBJ1-1, with unresolved D. V gave up 7 bases and J gave up 1 base, with 4 bases separating them. The CDR3 extends over 10 amino acids. Germline CDR1 is SQVTM and CDR2 is ANQGSEA. CDR3 sequence: CSGGNTEAFF. In DNA, the CDR3 is TGCAGCGGGGGGAACACTGAAGCTTTCTTT.

V is TRBV27 and J is TRBJ1-5; possibly TRBD1 for D (6 bases). The V end lost 4 bases, the J end lost 0 bases, and 16 bases lay between the germline ends. The CDR3 extends over 17 amino acids. Germline CDR1 is MNHEY and CDR2 is SMNVEV (reference sequence). CDR3 protein: CASSSPNGQYSNQPQHF. CDR3 nucleotide sequence: TGTGCCAGCAGTTCCCCCAACGGACAGTATAGCAATCAGCCCCAGCATTTT.

This clone was recorded a few times. The V call is TRBV7-9, the J call TRBJ1-1, with D hard to call. Germline V gene sequence: CDR1 SEHNR, CDR2 FQNEAQ (reference sequence). V was pared by 1 base and J by 0 bases, with 6 bases between. The CDR3 runs 14 residues. The CDR3 region has the DNA TGTGCCAGCAGCTTAGGGCACGTGAACACTGAAGCTTTCTTT. Translated, it gives CASSLGHVNTEAFF.

Of note for this clone: Within the sample, other DNA sequences also encode this same CDR3. The J gene is TRBJ2-7, the V gene TRBV28, with D perhaps matching TRBD1 (6 bases). The ends were cut back, 5 bases at V and 3 bases at J, with 17 bases in the middle. In germline, CDR1 is MDHEN, CDR2 SYDVKM. The CDR3 runs 15 residues. The CDR3 sequence is CASSPPGTPLYEQYF. The CDR3 DNA sequence: TGTGCCAGCAGTCCCCCCGGGACACCCCTCTACGAGCAGTACTTC.

The chain joins TRBV2 to TRBJ1-4; the match to TRBD1 covers 8 bases. The V segment lost 6 bases and the J segment 0 bases; nucleotides outside the gene matches: 3. Germline CDR1 reads SNHLY; CDR2 reads FYNNEI. CDR3 length equals 15 residues. CDR3 coding DNA: TGTGCCAGCAGAGAACAGGGGGCAACTAATGAAAAACTGTTTTTT. Its translation: CASREQGATNEKLFF.